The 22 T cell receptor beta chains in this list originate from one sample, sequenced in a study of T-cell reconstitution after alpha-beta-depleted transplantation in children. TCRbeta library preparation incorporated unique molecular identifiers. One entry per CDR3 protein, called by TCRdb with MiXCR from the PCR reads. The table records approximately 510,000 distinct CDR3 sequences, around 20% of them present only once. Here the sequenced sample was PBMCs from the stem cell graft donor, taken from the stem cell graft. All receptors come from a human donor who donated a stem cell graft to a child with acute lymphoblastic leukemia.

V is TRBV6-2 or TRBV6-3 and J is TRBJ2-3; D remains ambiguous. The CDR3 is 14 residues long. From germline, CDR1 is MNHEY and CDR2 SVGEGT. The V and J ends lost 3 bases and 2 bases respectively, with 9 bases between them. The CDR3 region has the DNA TGTGCCAGCAGTTATGCAGGCCCCACAGATACGCAGTATTTT. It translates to CASSYAGPTDTQYF.

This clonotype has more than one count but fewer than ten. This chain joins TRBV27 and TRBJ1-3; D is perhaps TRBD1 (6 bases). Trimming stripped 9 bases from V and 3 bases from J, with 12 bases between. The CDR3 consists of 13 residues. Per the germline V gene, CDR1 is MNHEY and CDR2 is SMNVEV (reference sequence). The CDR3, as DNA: TGTGCCAGTTCGACAGGCCGTGGAAACACCATATATTTT. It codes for CASSTGRGNTIYF.

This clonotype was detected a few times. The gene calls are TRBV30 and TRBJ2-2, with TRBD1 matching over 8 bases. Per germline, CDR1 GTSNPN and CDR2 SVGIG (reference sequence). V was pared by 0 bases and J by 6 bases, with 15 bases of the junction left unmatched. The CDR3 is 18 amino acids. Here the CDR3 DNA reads TGTGCCTGGAGTGTACAGTTATTTGGACAGGGTGGTTCCGGGGAGCTGTTTTTT. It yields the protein CAWSVQLFGQGGSGELFF.

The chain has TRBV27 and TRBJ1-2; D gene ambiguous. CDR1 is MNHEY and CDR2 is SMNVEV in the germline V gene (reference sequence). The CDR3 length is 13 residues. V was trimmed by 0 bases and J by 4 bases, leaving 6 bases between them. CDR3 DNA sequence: TGTGCCAGCAGTTTATCGGCCCTCTATGGCTACACCTTC. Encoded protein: CASSLSALYGYTF.

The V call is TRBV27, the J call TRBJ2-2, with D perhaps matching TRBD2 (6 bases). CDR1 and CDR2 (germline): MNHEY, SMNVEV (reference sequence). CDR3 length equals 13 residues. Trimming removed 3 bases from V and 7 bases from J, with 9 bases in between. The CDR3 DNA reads TGTGCCAGCAGTTTCGGGACTGGCGGGGAGCTGTTTTTT. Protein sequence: CASSFGTGGELFF.

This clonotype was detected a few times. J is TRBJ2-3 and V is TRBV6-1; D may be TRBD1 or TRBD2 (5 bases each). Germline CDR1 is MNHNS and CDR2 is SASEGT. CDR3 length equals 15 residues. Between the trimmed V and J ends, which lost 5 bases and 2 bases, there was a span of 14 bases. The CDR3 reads CASSIRDRYTDTQYF. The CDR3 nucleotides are TGTGCCAGCAGTATCCGGGACCGCTACACAGATACGCAGTATTTT.

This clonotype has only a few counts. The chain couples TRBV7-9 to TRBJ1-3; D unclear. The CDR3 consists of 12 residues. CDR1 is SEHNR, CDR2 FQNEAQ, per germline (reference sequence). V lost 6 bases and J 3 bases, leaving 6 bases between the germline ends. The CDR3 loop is CASRRSGNTIYF. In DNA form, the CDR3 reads TGTGCCAGCAGGAGAAGTGGAAACACCATATATTTT.

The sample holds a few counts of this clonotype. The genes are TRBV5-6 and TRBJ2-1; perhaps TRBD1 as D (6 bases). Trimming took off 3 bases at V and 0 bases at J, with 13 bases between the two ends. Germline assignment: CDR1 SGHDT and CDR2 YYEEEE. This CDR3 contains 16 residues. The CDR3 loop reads CASSYRASDSYNEQFF. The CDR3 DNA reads TGTGCCAGCAGCTACAGGGCGAGCGACTCCTACAATGAGCAGTTCTTC.

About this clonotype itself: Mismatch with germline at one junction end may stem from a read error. The CDR3 sequence: CCARDRDRAVNTEAFF. The CDR3 DNA reads as TGCTGTGCTAGAGATAGAGACAGGGCAGTTAACACTGAAGCTTTCTTT. The chain recombines TRBV20-1 with TRBJ1-1; TRBD1 matches 7 bases. The CDR3 covers 16 residues. Germline-derived CDR1 and CDR2 are DFQATT and SNEGSKA (reference sequence).

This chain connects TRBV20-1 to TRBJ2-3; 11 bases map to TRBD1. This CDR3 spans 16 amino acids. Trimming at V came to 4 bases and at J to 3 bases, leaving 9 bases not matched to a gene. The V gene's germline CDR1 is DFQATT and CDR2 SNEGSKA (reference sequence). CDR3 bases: TGCAGTGCTACCCGGACAGGGGGCTTGTTTACAGATACGCAGTATTTT. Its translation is CSATRTGGLFTDTQYF.

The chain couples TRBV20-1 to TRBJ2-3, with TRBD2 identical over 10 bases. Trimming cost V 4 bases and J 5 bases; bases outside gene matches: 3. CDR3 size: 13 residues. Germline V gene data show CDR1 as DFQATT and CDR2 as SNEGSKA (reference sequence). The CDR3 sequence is CSATRTSGDTQYF. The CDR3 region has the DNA TGCAGTGCTACCCGGACTAGCGGAGATACGCAGTATTTT.

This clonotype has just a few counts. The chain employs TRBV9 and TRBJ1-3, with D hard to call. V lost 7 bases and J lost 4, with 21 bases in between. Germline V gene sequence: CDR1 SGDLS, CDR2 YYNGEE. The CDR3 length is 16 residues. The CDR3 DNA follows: TGTGCCAGCTCAGCTGGGCGCGGGAACATCGGAAACACCATATATTTT. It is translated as CASSAGRGNIGNTIYF.

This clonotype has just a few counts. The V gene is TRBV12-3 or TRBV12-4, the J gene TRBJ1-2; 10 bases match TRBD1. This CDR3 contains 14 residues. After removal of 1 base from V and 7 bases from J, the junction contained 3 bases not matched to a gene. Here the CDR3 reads CASSLGGQGPGYTF. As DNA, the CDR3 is TGTGCCAGCAGTTTAGGGGGACAGGGGCCTGGCTACACCTTC.

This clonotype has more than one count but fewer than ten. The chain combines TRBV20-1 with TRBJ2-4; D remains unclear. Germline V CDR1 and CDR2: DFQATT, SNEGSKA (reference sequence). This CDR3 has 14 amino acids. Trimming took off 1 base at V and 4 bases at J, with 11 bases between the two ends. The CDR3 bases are TGCAGTGCTAGAGTCGGACCAGCAAAAAACATTCAGTACTTC. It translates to CSARVGPAKNIQYF.

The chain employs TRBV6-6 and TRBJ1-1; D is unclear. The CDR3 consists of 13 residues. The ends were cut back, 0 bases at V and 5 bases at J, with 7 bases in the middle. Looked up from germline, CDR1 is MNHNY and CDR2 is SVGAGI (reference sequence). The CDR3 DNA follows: TGTGCCAGCAGTTACTCGCAAGGAACTGAAGCTTTCTTT. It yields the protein CASSYSQGTEAFF.

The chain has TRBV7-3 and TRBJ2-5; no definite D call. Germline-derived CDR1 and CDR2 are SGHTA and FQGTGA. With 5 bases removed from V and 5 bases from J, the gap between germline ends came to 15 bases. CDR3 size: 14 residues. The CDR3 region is CASSPDLGAETQYF. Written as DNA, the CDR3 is TGTGCCAGCAGCCCCGACCTAGGAGCGGAGACCCAGTACTTC.

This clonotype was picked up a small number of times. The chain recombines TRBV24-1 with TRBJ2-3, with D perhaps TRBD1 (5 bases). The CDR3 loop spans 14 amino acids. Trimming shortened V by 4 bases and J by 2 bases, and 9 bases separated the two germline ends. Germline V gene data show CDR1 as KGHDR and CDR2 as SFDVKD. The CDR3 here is CATSDTGYTDTQYF. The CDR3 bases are TGTGCCACCAGTGACACAGGATACACAGATACGCAGTATTTT.

Here the CDR3 reads CATSALQGDIYYEQYF. CDR3 sequence (DNA): TGTGCCACCAGCGCCCTTCAAGGGGACATATACTACGAGCAGTACTTC. The V call is TRBV15, the J call TRBJ2-7, with D possibly being TRBD1 (6 bases). Trimming removed 5 bases at V and 3 bases at J, with 20 bases between. In germline, CDR1 is LNHNV, CDR2 YYDKDF (reference sequence). This CDR3 is 16 amino acids long.

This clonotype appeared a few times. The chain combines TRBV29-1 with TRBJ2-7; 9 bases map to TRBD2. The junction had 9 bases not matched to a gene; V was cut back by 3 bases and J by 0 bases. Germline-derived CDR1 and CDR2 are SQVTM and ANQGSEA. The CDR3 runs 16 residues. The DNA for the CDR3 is TGCAGCGTTGATCAGACGACTAGCGGTCTCTCCTACGAGCAGTACTTC. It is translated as CSVDQTTSGLSYEQYF.

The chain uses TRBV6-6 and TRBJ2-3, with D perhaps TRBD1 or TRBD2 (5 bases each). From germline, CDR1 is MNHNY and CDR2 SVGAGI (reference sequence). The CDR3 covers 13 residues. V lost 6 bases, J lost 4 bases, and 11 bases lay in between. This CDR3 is CASRRGVADTQYF. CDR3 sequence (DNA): TGTGCCAGCAGGAGGGGAGTAGCAGATACGCAGTATTTT.

The CDR3 DNA follows: TGTGCCAGCAGTGAAGCGCCGACTCAAGAGACCCAGTACTTC. It translates to CASSEAPTQETQYF. The chain is built from TRBV2 and TRBJ2-5; D unresolved. The CDR3 is made up of 14 amino acids. V lost 0 bases and J lost 2, with 7 bases in between. Looked up from germline, CDR1 is SNHLY and CDR2 is FYNNEI.

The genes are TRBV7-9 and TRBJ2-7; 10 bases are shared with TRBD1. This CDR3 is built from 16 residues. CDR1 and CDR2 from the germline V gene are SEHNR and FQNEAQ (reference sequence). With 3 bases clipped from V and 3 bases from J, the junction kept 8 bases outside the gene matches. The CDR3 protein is CASSFSPGTGDYEQYF. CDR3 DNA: TGTGCCAGCAGCTTCAGCCCCGGGACAGGGGACTACGAGCAGTACTTC.